These 21 T cell receptor beta chains were all obtained from the same sample, sequenced in a study of regulatory T cells in long-lasting Graves disease. Noted time point: newly diagnosed GD, antithyroid drugs for less than 3 months. RNA isolated from PBMCs was used to make the TCR library. Building of the TCR beta libraries involved iRepertoire HTBI primers and Arm-PCR of CDR3 regions. TCRdb processed the multiplex PCR reads anew with MiXCR; each CDR3 protein has one entry. The sample lists 520,000 or so distinct CDR3 sequences; 12% were seen once. The same sample was also used in a study of T cells in Graves' hyperthyroidism and ophthalmopathy.

This material consisted of peripheral blood mononuclear cells (PBMCs), taken at new diagnosis, from a patient treated with antithyroid drugs. Source of these receptors: a woman aged 25-40 years with Graves disease.

The V and J genes are TRBV9 and TRBJ2-4, with 7 bases that match TRBD2. The CDR3 loop spans 15 amino acids. Germline trimming cut 4 bases from V and 6 bases from J; bases unmatched to any gene: 10. Per germline, CDR1 SGDLS and CDR2 YYNGEE. CDR3 in amino acids: CASSPWGGRGNIQYF. The CDR3 DNA reads TGTGCCAGCAGCCCCTGGGGGGGGAGGGGAAACATTCAGTACTTC.

This clonotype was observed at least ten times. The J gene is TRBJ2-7, the V gene TRBV2; 13 bases align to TRBD2. The CDR3 contains 14 residues. CDR1 SNHLY and CDR2 FYNNEI come from the germline V gene. Trimming removed 6 bases from V and 1 base from J; junction bases left unmatched: 0. DNA for the CDR3: TGTGCCAGCAGACTAGCGGGAGGGTCCTACGAGCAGTACTTC. This codes for CASRLAGGSYEQYF.

This clonotype was counted at least ten times. The chain recombines TRBV6-1 with TRBJ2-2; TRBD2 agrees at 10 bases. The CDR3 covers 16 residues. Germline V gene data show CDR1 as MNHNS and CDR2 as SASEGT. Trimming took 5 bases from V and 3 from J; bases not matched to a gene: 6. The CDR3 bases are TGTGCCAGCAGTCGCGGGACTAGCGCGTACACCGGGGAGCTGTTTTTT. The encoded protein is CASSRGTSAYTGELFF.

This clonotype was counted many times. The V gene is TRBV11-3, the J gene TRBJ1-2; D ambiguous. V was cut by 0 bases and J by 2 bases, with 13 bases left in between. Germline CDR1 and CDR2: SGHNT and YENEEA. CDR3 size: 16 residues. CDR3 loop: CASSLDNTRSNYGYTF. The CDR3 nucleotides are TGTGCCAGCAGCTTAGATAATACAAGAAGCAACTATGGCTACACCTTC.

There are a few counts of this clonotype. V is TRBV24-1 and J is TRBJ2-3; 9 positions match TRBD1. CDR1 and CDR2 (germline): KGHDR, SFDVKD. V shed 4 bases and J 4 bases; nucleotides not matched to a gene: 8. The CDR3 consists of 16 residues. This CDR3 is CATSDWTGEGADTQYF. The CDR3 DNA reads TGTGCCACCAGTGACTGGACAGGGGAGGGGGCAGATACGCAGTATTTT.

In this sample, this clonotype turned up many times. V gene TRBV2 combines with J gene TRBJ1-2, with D perhaps TRBD1 (5 bases). Germline CDR1 SNHLY, CDR2 FYNNEI. The V end lost 6 bases, the J end lost 3 bases, and 20 bases lay between the germline ends. CDR3 size: 16 residues. CDR3 DNA: TGTGCCAGCAGCGAGATGACAGTGGGCCCGGACTATGGCTACACCTTC. Translation: CASSEMTVGPDYGYTF. The full variable domain, completed using reference TRBV2 and TRBJ1-2, is EPEVTQTPSHQVTQMGQEVILRCVPISNHLYFYWYRQILGQKVEFLVSFYNNEISEKSEIFDDQFSVERPDGSNFTLKIRSTKLEDSAMYFCASSEMTVGPDYGYTFGSGTRLTVV.

The V call is TRBV20-1, the J call TRBJ1-2; perhaps TRBD1 as D (6 bases). CDR1 is DFQATT and CDR2 is SNEGSKA in the germline V gene (reference sequence). This CDR3 region has 14 residues. With 1 base removed from V and 7 bases from J, the gap between germline ends came to 16 bases. The CDR3 here is CSARGVQGPGGYTF. The CDR3 DNA reads TGCAGTGCTAGAGGCGTACAGGGACCTGGTGGCTACACCTTC.

At least ten counts were recorded for this clonotype. The chain combines TRBV7-3 with TRBJ2-3; D is undetermined. V was cut by 0 bases and J by 2 bases, with 12 bases left in between. The germline CDR1 and CDR2 sequences are SGHTA and FQGTGA. CDR3 length equals 16 residues. CDR3 nucleotide sequence: TGTGCCAGCAGCTTAACGGCGCGGATTTACACAGATACGCAGTATTTT. Its protein is CASSLTARIYTDTQYF.

This clonotype was seen at least ten times. This chain links TRBV27 with TRBJ1-1; 7 bases agree with TRBD1. V dropped 1 base and J dropped 4; count of bases not matched to a gene: 3. The CDR3 runs to 14 residues. Germline CDR1 and CDR2: MNHEY and SMNVEV (reference sequence). The DNA of the CDR3 is TGTGCCAGCAGTTTATGGGCAGGGGGCACTGAAGCTTTCTTT. It specifies CASSLWAGGTEAFF.

The rearrangement uses TRBV30 and TRBJ1-5; D uncertain. V was clipped by 5 bases and J by 2 bases, with 10 bases between them. The CDR3 consists of 13 residues. Germline V lookup: CDR1 GTSNPN, CDR2 SVGIG (reference sequence). The CDR3 here is CAWHRRGNQPQHF. DNA for the CDR3: TGTGCCTGGCATAGAAGAGGCAATCAGCCCCAGCATTTT.

This clonotype has a count of ten or more. The CDR3 protein is CSVGLANEQYF. Here the CDR3 DNA reads TGCAGCGTCGGACTAGCGAACGAGCAGTACTTC. The chain is built from TRBV29-1 and TRBJ2-7, with 9 bases lining up with TRBD2. The CDR3 extends over 11 amino acids. With V trimmed by 6 bases and J by 5 bases, 2 bases remained unmatched. Germline CDR1 and CDR2: SQVTM and ANQGSEA.

This clonotype was found many times. This chain uses TRBV7-2 with TRBJ2-1, with no clear D. Trimming left V 1 base short and J 2 bases short, with 9 bases between. This CDR3 region has 15 residues. CDR1 and CDR2 (germline): SGHTA, FQGNSA. The DNA for the CDR3 is TGTGCCAGCAGCTTAGTCTGGCAGGCCTACAATGAGCAGTTCTTC. Translating gives CASSLVWQAYNEQFF.

This clonotype has at least ten counts. CDR3 nucleotides: TGTGCCAGCAGTTACTCCTTAGCGGGAGGGCGAGAGCAGTACTTC. Its translation: CASSYSLAGGREQYF. The chain joins TRBV6-5 to TRBJ2-7; 11 bases line up with TRBD2. The CDR3 length is 15 residues. Germline V gene sequence: CDR1 MNHEY, CDR2 SVGAGI. Germline trimming cut 0 bases from V and 7 bases from J; bases unmatched to any gene: 5.

This clonotype came up many times. This chain joins TRBV20-1 and TRBJ1-5; D possibly corresponds to TRBD1 (5 bases). Trimming pared 6 bases from V and 2 bases from J, leaving 17 bases between. This CDR3 has 15 amino acids. CDR1 is DFQATT and CDR2 is SNEGSKA in the germline V gene (reference sequence). CDR3 coding DNA: TGCAGTGCCGCCCGGTCGGGGCAGGGCAATCAGCCCCAGCATTTT. Amino acid sequence: CSAARSGQGNQPQHF.

This clonotype was counted a few times. The chain couples TRBV6-1 to TRBJ1-4; weak D call: TRBD1 (5 bases). The ends were cut back, 3 bases at V and 4 bases at J, with 9 bases in the middle. The CDR3 length is 14 residues. Per germline, CDR1 MNHNS and CDR2 SASEGT. CDR3 loop: CASSDRDGNEKLFF. CDR3 DNA: TGTGCCAGCAGTGACAGGGACGGTAATGAAAAACTGTTTTTT.

At least ten counts were recorded for this clonotype. The chain employs TRBV5-1 and TRBJ1-1; TRBD1 is a possible D gene (6 bases). The CDR3 runs to 17 residues. Trimming took 2 bases from V and 11 from J, leaving 28 bases between them. Germline loops: CDR1 SGHRS, CDR2 YFSETQ. The CDR3 sequence is CASSLEPGDTSRGSAFF. For the CDR3, the DNA is TGCGCCAGCAGCTTAGAACCAGGGGATACCAGTCGCGGGTCGGCTTTCTTT.

This rearrangement joins TRBV11-3 to TRBJ2-7; D remains ambiguous. The CDR3 spans 16 residues. Germline values: CDR1 SGHNT, CDR2 YENEEA. V gave up 1 base and J gave up 5 bases, with 18 bases separating them. Written as DNA, the CDR3 is TGTGCCAGCAGCTTAGGGCGCCGGTATGGGGTCCACGAGCAGTACTTC. Translated: CASSLGRRYGVHEQYF.

This clonotype was seen ten or more times. The J gene is TRBJ2-1, the V gene TRBV3-1; perhaps TRBD2 as D (5 bases). The CDR3 loop spans 12 amino acids. V lost 7 bases and J lost 10, with 14 bases in between. The V gene's germline CDR1 is LGHDT and CDR2 YNNKEL (reference sequence). The CDR3, as DNA: TGTGCCAGCACCTTAGAGGGCCAGGAGCAGTTCTTC. Its protein is CASTLEGQEQFF.

V and J are TRBV6-2 or TRBV6-3 and TRBJ2-2; D unresolved. Germline CDR1 MNHEY, CDR2 SVGEGT. The CDR3 contains 16 residues. V lost 2 bases and J 4 bases, leaving 14 bases between the germline ends. CDR3 sequence reads: CASSYDLGVGTGELFF. Here the CDR3 DNA reads TGTGCCAGCAGTTACGACCTCGGTGTTGGCACCGGGGAGCTGTTTTTT.

The chain recombines TRBV12-3 or TRBV12-4 with TRBJ1-5; D perhaps matches TRBD1 (5 bases). V was clipped by 8 bases and J by 7 bases, with 18 bases between them. The CDR3 totals 14 residues. The CDR3 nucleotides read TGTGCCAGCTCCCCTGTGCAGGGAGCACAGCCCCAGCATTTT. Amino acids: CASSPVQGAQPQHF.

The chain joins TRBV11-2 to TRBJ2-1; possibly TRBD1 or TRBD2 for D (5 bases each). V was shortened by 5 bases and J by 8 bases, with 25 bases between the two germline ends. The germline CDR1 and CDR2 sequences are SGHAT and FQNNGV. The CDR3 covers 17 residues. The CDR3 loop is CASSHGAGYGLIDEQFF. The CDR3 DNA reads TGTGCCAGCAGCCACGGGGCAGGGTACGGACTTATCGATGAGCAGTTCTTC.